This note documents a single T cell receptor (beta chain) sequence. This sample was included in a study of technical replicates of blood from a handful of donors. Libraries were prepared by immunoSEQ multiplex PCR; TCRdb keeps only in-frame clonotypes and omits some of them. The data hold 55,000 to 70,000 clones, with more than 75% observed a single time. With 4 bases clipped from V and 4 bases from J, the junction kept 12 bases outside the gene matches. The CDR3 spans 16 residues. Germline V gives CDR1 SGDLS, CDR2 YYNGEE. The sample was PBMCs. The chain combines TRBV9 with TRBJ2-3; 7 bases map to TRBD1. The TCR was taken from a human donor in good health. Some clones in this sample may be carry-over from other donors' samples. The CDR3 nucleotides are TGTGCCAGCAGCCGCGGCCCGACAGGGAGCTCAGATACGCAGTATTTT. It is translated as CASSRGPTGSSDTQYF.